Presented here are 8 T cell receptor beta chains from one specimen sequenced in a study of T cell repertoires in cytomegalovirus infection. Their cognate antigens are unknown. TCRdb re-called the reads through MiXCR, storing one row per CDR3 protein. Of 900,000 to 950,000 distinct CDR3 sequences listed, 31% were seen once; the top ten hold over 11%. The input for sequencing was cultured CD8+ T cells from PBMCs, taken from culture after CMV antigen stimulation. The receptor source for this set is a human donor in good health (CMV status not recorded). Some clones in this sample may be carry-over from other donors' samples.

This clonotype was detected many times. The chain recombines TRBV7-9 with TRBJ2-3, with 7 bases aligning to TRBD1. Germline lookup yields CDR1 SEHNR and CDR2 FQNEAQ (reference sequence). This CDR3 spans 15 amino acids. The junction had 3 bases not matched to a gene; V was cut back by 3 bases and J by 0 bases. The CDR3 reads CASSLEQGSTDTQYF. The CDR3 coding sequence is TGTGCCAGCAGCTTGGAACAGGGGAGCACAGATACGCAGTATTTT.

CDR3 sequence: CASSLQAGGTEAFF. The DNA for the CDR3 is TGTGCCAGCAGCTTACAAGCTGGGGGCACTGAAGCTTTCTTT. J is TRBJ1-1 and V is TRBV28; tentatively, D is TRBD1 (5 bases). CDR3 size: 14 residues. Trimming shortened V by 6 bases and J by 4 bases, and 15 bases separated the two germline ends. Looked up from germline, CDR1 is MDHEN and CDR2 is SYDVKM.

This clonotype was seen only a few times. The V call is TRBV2, the J call TRBJ2-1, with D hard to call. Per germline, CDR1 SNHLY and CDR2 FYNNEI. The CDR3 has 11 residues. The V end lost 4 bases, the J end lost 9 bases, and 7 bases lay between the germline ends. CDR3 bases: TGTGCCAGCAGTGGAGTTTCTGAGCAGTTCTTC. It translates to CASSGVSEQFF.

In this sample, this clonotype turned up many times. The chain joins TRBV19 to TRBJ1-5, with 7 bases fitting TRBD1. Germline V CDR1 and CDR2: LNHDA, SQIVND (reference sequence). The CDR3 runs 15 residues. V dropped 6 bases and J dropped 7; count of bases not matched to a gene: 12. CDR3 loop: CASSRWTGGQQPQHF. The CDR3 DNA reads TGTGCCAGTAGCCGATGGACAGGCGGGCAGCAGCCCCAGCATTTT.

The genes are TRBV19 and TRBJ2-7, with TRBD1 matching 8 bases. Germline V gene data show CDR1 as LNHDA and CDR2 as SQIVND (reference sequence). This CDR3 contains 14 residues. With 6 bases clipped from V and 5 bases from J, the junction kept 9 bases outside the gene matches. This CDR3 is CASSPNDRGHEQYV. CDR3 nucleotides: TGTGCCAGTAGCCCAAATGACAGGGGCCACGAGCAGTACGTC.

The chain couples TRBV28 to TRBJ2-1, with D possibly matching TRBD1 (7 bases). The CDR3 covers 14 residues. CDR1 and CDR2 from the germline V gene are MDHEN and SYDVKM. The V end was cut by 7 bases, the J end by 6 bases, with 16 bases between. DNA for the CDR3: TGTGCCAGCACCAGGGGGGAATCCGGCAATGAGCAGTTCTTC. Translating gives CASTRGESGNEQFF.

This clonotype was counted only a few times. The chain carries TRBV6-2 or TRBV6-3 and TRBJ2-3; D is ambiguous. V was cut by 2 bases and J by 5 bases, with 11 bases left in between. The CDR3 covers 14 residues. CDR1 is MNHEY, CDR2 SVGEGT, per germline. CDR3 loop: CASSYRAQLDTQYF. Written as DNA, the CDR3 is TGTGCCAGCAGTTACAGGGCCCAATTAGATACGCAGTATTTT.

This clonotype came up a few times. The genes are TRBV27 and TRBJ1-2; D unresolved. The germline V and J ends were trimmed by 0 bases and 8 bases, with 16 bases remaining between them. Germline lookup yields CDR1 MNHEY and CDR2 SMNVEV (reference sequence). The CDR3 is 15 amino acids. This chain's CDR3 is CASSLSHSPAVGYTF. The CDR3, as DNA: TGTGCCAGCAGTTTATCGCATAGTCCGGCGGTAGGCTACACCTTC.